This entry concerns a single TCR beta chain. Its antigen is not yet known. At one end the junction does not follow the germline gene, possibly because of a read error. Receptor libraries were prepared by the immunoSEQ multiplex PCR assay. For the multiplex PCR, a mixture combining 60 forward primers for TCR Vbeta segments and 13 reverse primers for TCR Jbeta segments was used. Amplification of the CDR3 region of rearranged TCR beta genes was performed with a multiplex PCR assay on genomic DNA. Amplified TCR beta libraries were sequenced as 87-base-pair reads on the Illumina HiSeq System. Processing in the source paper ran as follows. A later analysis counted some 80 million unique TCR beta chains across the 700 or so repertoires, and 10 million to 12 million of these chains were shared by at least two donors. Raw reads were error-corrected and collapsed into unique sequences by a nearest-neighbor algorithm in which closely related sequences were merged to remove PCR and sequencing errors. CDR3 sequences were aligned to IMGT reference sequences to assign V, D and J gene segments. For a sequence to be retained, a match of at least six nucleotides to both a V gene segment and a J gene segment was required. A rearrangement was called productive if the CDR3 had no stop codons and remained in frame with V and J, and every other rearrangement was called non-productive. Following IMGT convention, CDR3 was defined as the stretch from the second conserved V-encoded cysteine up to the conserved J-encoded phenylalanine. The earlier analysis of 500 to 600 of the donors excluded sequences that lacked an unambiguous match to a single V gene segment. An earlier analysis of approximately 590 of the donors called V segments functional above 56.7% productive rearrangements and segregating when the between-donor standard deviation exceeded 5%. To diagnose cytomegalovirus status from the catalog of TCR beta chain sequences, a statistical classification framework was built. A later analysis assigned V and J genes by comparing TCR nucleotide sequences with IMGT/GENE-DB human TR gene sequences. In a later analysis, CDR3 sequences and most-parsimonious VDJ recombination scenarios were assigned using the TCRdist pipeline. In a later analysis, every TCR beta chain was defined by the combination of its CDR3 amino acid sequence and its V-gene family, and reads without a unique V-gene family were dropped. To address suspected cross-contamination and a sequencing artifact, a later analysis removed some 620 highly shared, low-generation-probability nucleotide sequences. For each public chain, a later analysis derived a clonal expansion index from normalized ranks of inferred template counts within each repertoire. In a later analysis, generation probabilities were computed with a VDJ recombination model fitted to out-of-frame rearrangements, and the resulting probabilities were checked against IGoR. Hypergeometric tests were used in a later analysis to score TCR-TCR, TCR-HLA and TCR-CMV co-occurrence, with a repertoire-size bias correction applied to the TCR pairs. In a later analysis, false discovery rates were estimated by permuting HLA or CMV assignments 20 times. A later analysis grouped co-occurring TCRs with DBSCAN, adding TCRdist sequence similarity when clustering within HLA-allele-positive subsets. Repertoires with fewer than 30,000 or more than 120,000 public chains were left out of co-occurrence clustering, as were several repertoires with anomalous nucleotide sharing. TCRdb took over this immuneACCESS table, retaining in-frame rearrangements with V and J assigned. Such tables are incomplete; in checked studies, under half of the missing clones stem from an unresolved V gene, and the remainder is unexplained. Clone size and the V and J calls come from that table; the DNA yielded D and trimming. This sample holds more than 150,000 clones; 84% were observed only once. The top ten clones comprise around 1.2% of the sample.

The cohort was made up of several hundred healthy bone marrow donors. Cohort members were all nominally healthy when sampled, although unrecorded immune exposures were likely present. The donor was CMV seropositive and belonged to the group of 250 to 350 seropositive cohort members. Each donor provided a peripheral blood sample, and peripheral blood mononuclear cells were used for TCR beta sequencing. Genomic DNA extraction from the blood cell samples was performed with the Qiagen DNeasy Blood Extraction Kit. The data derive from a study of cytomegalovirus exposure and HLA in healthy donors (dated by TCRdb to between 2016 and 2019). Regarding the research as a whole: An earlier analysis of 587 of the donors reported under 300 Gb of sequence data and around 100 million unique TCR beta sequences obtained from some 170 million T cells. Among 300 to 500 genotyped donors of the cohort, an average of approximately 220,000 unique TCR beta nucleotide sequences was sequenced per donor, of which 15% to 20% were non-productive. A later analysis re-examined previously published TCR beta repertoires from about 700 donors and added high-resolution HLA genotyping to investigate patterns of TCR occurrence. Every discovery cohort repertoire had been produced on one sequencing platform. In addition to the first cohort of roughly 700 subjects, a separate validation cohort of 130 or so different subjects was used. Donor age, sex, ethnicity and CMV serostatus were collected together with the repertoire data. A later genetic analysis took genome-wide SNP genotypes for about three fifths of the 666 donors and used that subset as a discovery cohort. The study combined high-throughput TCR immunosequencing, statistical association of individual TCRs with disease status, and machine learning to predict cytomegalovirus infection status. The study profiled the T cell repertoires of some 610 subjects by immunosequencing and related them to cytomegalovirus serostatus. In the later analysis, no new phenotypic data were used to find candidate immune exposures; instead, reliance was placed on TCR beta sequences and their occurrence across donors. Both class I and class II loci were covered by HLA typing, at four-digit resolution. An early release covering 550 to 650 HLA-typed donors comprised about 300 gigabases of sequencing data and around 80 million unique TCR sequences. The aim of the study was to test whether cataloging public T cell receptors could identify signatures of past pathogen exposure. Typing coverage differed by locus: A, B, C, DRB1 and DQB1 were typed in roughly 629-630 donors, DQA1 in 522, DPA1 in around 600, and DPB1 in just under 480. In an earlier analysis of 587 of the donors, high-throughput TCR beta sequencing was used to judge whether each TCR beta V gene segment behaved as functional or pseudogenic. About 5 DR-DQ haplotypes were handled as single units for association and clustering, since linkage in the cohort was strong. Of the approximately 400 genotyped donors, 70% to 90% were placed in the genetic ancestry cluster associated with self-reported Caucasian donors. General findings and caveats noted by the study authors: The classifier was reported to diagnose cytomegalovirus status with high specificity and sensitivity in both the original cohort and the validation cohort. Three of the identified cytomegalovirus-associated TCR beta chains were confirmed in vitro to be specific for cytomegalovirus antigens. Because the 87-base-pair reads could not distinguish some IMGT-functional V segments, including TRBV6-2 and TRBV6-3, those segments were excluded. CMV serostatus was the only immune exposure information available for the cohort. Most CMV-associated TCR beta chains appeared to be HLA-restricted in a later analysis, and the HLA associations seemed to be driven largely by CMV exposure. An association between a missense DCLRE1C variant and V-gene and J-gene trimming of TCR beta chains was found in a later genetic analysis and replicated in an independent cohort. According to a later analysis, parvovirus B19, influenza, CMV and Epstein-Barr virus appeared linked to several top co-occurrence clusters. Across donors, most TCR sequences were observed very rarely, whereas some public TCRs were present in many individuals. A later genetic analysis reported fewer N-insertions in productive TCRs among donors in an Asian-associated ancestry cluster than the roughly 700-donor mean. Only TCR beta chains were sequenced in this cohort, and the absence of alpha or paired-chain data limited detectable features. In an earlier analysis of around 600 of the donors, most TCR beta V segments appeared in productive rearrangements about 87% or about 30% of the time, broadly matching IMGT annotations. In a later analysis, 16,951 TCR beta sequences were associated with specific HLA alleles at a false discovery rate of 0.05. A group of highly shared sequence variants was considered likely to be a technical artifact of the sequencing pipeline. Assigning TCR associations to individual alleles was difficult when HLA alleles, especially DR and DQ, strongly co-occurred. In a later analysis, the rate of TCR association differed among HLA loci, with DRB1 alleles having the most associated TCRs and HLA-C alleles having the fewest. HLA typing was unavailable for some donors at each locus, so association tests used only the typed subset. According to the authors, the approach could potentially be generalized to other disease states and immunological phenotypes. A later analysis found that HLA-associated TCR beta chains were more clonally expanded and had lower generation probabilities than equally common non-associated chains. Roughly uniform sequencing depth across donors was assumed in presence/absence analyses, although this assumption may not hold. A further reported finding was that TCR beta sequences accurately predicted the HLA-A and HLA-B alleles for most subjects in the first cohort. Correlated functional status among segregating V segments might be attributable to linkage disequilibrium, but an unknown experimental factor could not be ruled out. The earlier analysis of some 560 of the donors excluded roughly 17 rarely observed V segments, including chromosome 9 orphons, because counts were too low. The study gave a list of 150 to 200 TCR beta chains associated with cytomegalovirus.

Including the terminal cysteine and phenylalanine, the CDR3 comprises 13 residues. The kept DNA is CDR3 alone, 39 bases in frame from the first base. The germline V gene supplies CDR1 SGHRS and CDR2 YFSETQ. The chain links TRBV5-1 with TRBJ1-6; possibly the D gene is TRBD1, per 5 matching bases. This TCR was sampled from a girl under 10 years old in good health and CMV-seropositive. The specimen was PBMCs. The base sequence is TGCGCCAACAGCTTGGAAGGGGTTTCACCCCTCCACTTT. Its protein is CANSLEGVSPLHF.